One T cell receptor (beta chain) is described in this entry. Its antigen is unknown. No clone much larger than this one lies a single base away; base qualities are absent. Using the deep immunoSEQ assay, TCR CDR3 regions were amplified from genomic DNA by multiplex PCR. For each cell subset, the extracted genomic DNA was distributed evenly across all wells of several immunoSEQ 96-well plates, and each plate served as one replicate. Each replicate PCR for sorted subsets received around 210 ng genomic DNA, equal to about 30,000 T cell genomes. Purified libraries were quantified with a Qubit 3.0 fluorometer, sized on a Bioanalyzer 2100, and re-quantified with the KAPA Library Quantification kit. Each immunoSEQ 96-well plate was sequenced on its own single-read 150-cycle Illumina NextSeq 550 flow cell. The study's processing was this. The immunoSEQ output contained only junctional sequences without quality scores, so filtering could not match that applied to full-length reads. Sequences were annotated with PyIR, a Python wrapper for IgBLAST v1.9, and V/J genes and CDR3 were assigned using IMGT germline references. Reads were filtered out if the reads had weak V/J assignments (E-value above 1e-6), no CDR3, stop codons, out-of-frame junctions, or ambiguous translated residues. V3J clonotypes were defined as sequences sharing an identical inferred V gene, J gene, and CDR3 amino acid sequence. The percentage overlap between two repertoires was calculated by dividing the number of shared unique clonotypes by the size of the smaller repertoire. Richness of each repertoire was evaluated using RTK rarefaction, the Chao1 estimator, and Recon v2.1 estimates of unobserved clonotypes. Generation probabilities for all TCRbeta clonotypes obtained by the gDNA method from four donors were computed using OLGA. Here the immuneACCESS table is served through TCRdb, limited to in-frame sequences with V and J called. Missing clones are a known gap in these copies; in checked studies unresolved V genes cover under half, and the rest lacks a known reason. V and J calls and clone size come straight from that table; D and trimming were deduced from the DNA. The sample table shows 2 million to 3 million clones, and 93% are seen once. 0.36% of the sample goes to the ten largest clones.

The donors were healthy, HIV-negative adults with no recently reported acute infections or vaccinations. All donors were Caucasian adults living in Nashville, Tennessee, USA. Magnetic negative selection was used to enrich CD4+ T cells, after which naive cells were positively selected on CD45RA and the negative fraction became the memory subset. After blood collection by leukapheresis, PBMCs were isolated using Ficoll-Histopaque density gradient centrifugation and then cryopreserved in the vapor phase of liquid nitrogen. Analytical flow cytometry was used to check the purity and quantity of each magnetically sorted T cell population. Genomic DNA was isolated from each sorted fraction and quantified by UV absorbance on a Nanodrop 2000c. This entry comes from a study of shared clonotypes between healthy human individuals (dated by TCRdb to 2020 to 2022). Regarding the study in general: The cohort included three men and two women between 18 and 49 years of age. Libraries were prepared and TCR repertoires were sequenced by different laboratories using diverse techniques, in order to increase sequencing depth and limit assay-specific biases. The study deeply sequenced blood TCR repertoires of five healthy adults to estimate repertoire size and the extent of clonotype sharing between individuals. Each donor's leukapheresis produced roughly between roughly 0.85 and 9.5 billion PBMCs. Per donor, three plates each were used for CD4 naive and CD4 memory, two for CD8 naive, and one for CD8 memory.

The V end gives up 10 bases and the J end 1 base, leaving 15 bases in the junction not matched to a gene. Measured from the cysteine to the phenylalanine, the CDR3 is 16 residues long. Of all the DNA, just the CDR3 is kept, 48 bases in frame from base 1. CDR1 is given as MDHEN and CDR2 as SYDVKM, both from the germline V gene. The study at large found these results: Rarefaction of sorted-subset datasets indicated incomplete sequencing despite the large sequencing depth. Naive subsets generally had larger estimated clonotype richness than memory subsets did. Sampling was restricted to blood, and TCR repertoires in tissues likely differ from the TCR repertoires found in blood. Based on pairwise subsampling, the degree of clonotype sharing among donors was expected to be affected by sequencing depth. Because the study included only a small number of donors, the genetic and exposure-history diversity represented was limited. Compared with non-shared clonotypes, the clonotypes found in all four sorted-subset donors had higher generation probabilities. Across four donors, approximately 4.6% of naive CD4, approximately 3.5% of naive CD8, about 2.3% of memory CD4, and 0.4% of memory CD8 clonotypes were shared.

Sequenced: naive CD4+ T cells from PBMCs. The sample's cell subset or site, from its label and the paper: CD45RA+ positively selected. The chain employs TRBV28 and TRBJ2-7; TRBD2 lines up with 8 middle nucleotides. This receptor was obtained from a man younger than 30 in good health. Some clones in this sample may be carry-over from other donors' samples. In nucleotide form, the sequence is TGTGCCACCACCGTGGGGGGGGCGGGAGGTTCCTACGAGCAGTACTTC. This encodes CATTVGGAGGSYEQYF.